Each of the 25 T cell receptor beta chains below was sequenced from the same sample in a study of blood T cell repertoires in COVID-19. Only in-frame clones appear in the TCRdb table, and some are missing; sequencing was by immunoSEQ multiplex PCR. Of 200,000 to 250,000 clones detected, 75% to 85% appear once; the ten largest clones hold around 7.5%. Sample: peripheral blood. These receptors all come from an elderly woman with COVID-19, enrolled during active disease.

The CDR3 DNA reads TGTGCCAGCAGCTTGGCGCGTGAGCAGTTCTTC. This sequence encodes CASSLAREQFF. This chain uses TRBV5-6 with TRBJ2-1; D not resolved. The ends were cut back, 0 bases at V and 9 bases at J, with 4 bases in the middle. Germline values: CDR1 SGHDT, CDR2 YYEEEE. This CDR3 region has 11 residues.

The chain recombines TRBV3-1 (or the pseudogene TRBV3-2) with TRBJ2-3, with D maybe TRBD2 (5 bases). There are 13 residues in the CDR3. V lost 1 base and J lost 4, with 6 bases in between. CDR1 and CDR2 from the germline V gene are LGHDT and YNNKEL (reference sequence). The CDR3 sequence: CASSQAGSDTQYF. As DNA, the CDR3 is TGTGCCAGCAGCCAAGCGGGATCAGATACGCAGTATTTT.

Turning to this clone: The identical CDR3 is also encoded by other nucleotide sequences in the sample. The genes are TRBV5-4 and TRBJ1-6, with a tentative D call TRBD1 (6 bases). Deletions cut 0 bases from V and 6 bases from J, with 10 bases between. CDR1 is SGHNT and CDR2 is YYREEE in the germline V gene (reference sequence). The CDR3 totals 15 residues. For the CDR3, the DNA is TGTGCCAGCAGCTTGGAACAGGGAGCTAATTCACCCCTCCACTTT. This codes for CASSLEQGANSPLHF.

The chain links TRBV19 to TRBJ2-1; D is perhaps TRBD1 (5 bases). CDR1 LNHDA and CDR2 SQIVND come from the germline V gene (reference sequence). The CDR3 runs to 14 residues. V lost 3 bases and J 1 base, leaving 7 bases between the germline ends. The CDR3 DNA follows: TGTGCCAGTAGTATCAAGGGGTCCTACAATGAGCAGTTCTTC. It translates to CASSIKGSYNEQFF.

This chain links TRBV11-1 with TRBJ1-2; tentatively, D is TRBD1 (5 bases). Germline CDR1 SGHAT, CDR2 FQDESV (reference sequence). This CDR3 comprises 12 residues. The V and J ends lost 6 bases and 6 bases respectively, with 11 bases between them. The CDR3 DNA sequence: TGTGCCAGCAGTTTCCCAGGGAATGGCTACACCTTC. It translates to CASSFPGNGYTF.

This chain uses TRBV19 with TRBJ1-2, with TRBD1 matching 7 bases. CDR3 size: 15 residues. The germline gives CDR1 LNHDA, CDR2 SQIVND (reference sequence). V shed 5 bases and J 4 bases; nucleotides not matched to a gene: 10. In nucleotides, the CDR3 is TGTGCCAGTAGTCCCCCGCGACAGGGCCTCTATGGCTACACCTTC. Translating gives CASSPPRQGLYGYTF.

The V and J genes are TRBV28 and TRBJ2-2; TRBD1 might be the D (6 bases). The V end lost 8 bases, the J end lost 1 base, and 20 bases lay between the germline ends. CDR3 size: 17 residues. Germline assignment: CDR1 MDHEN and CDR2 SYDVKM. CDR3 bases: TGTGCCAGCCTTAGGAACCGGCAGGGGATGAACACCGGGGAGCTGTTTTTT. Translated: CASLRNRQGMNTGELFF.

This clone was seen many times. V and J are TRBV28 and TRBJ2-7, with D unresolved. CDR1 and CDR2 (germline): MDHEN, SYDVKM. Trimming cost V 8 bases and J 3 bases, with 14 bases left between them. The CDR3 runs 13 residues. CDR3 protein: CASHNRTYYEQYF. In DNA, the CDR3 is TGTGCCAGCCATAATAGAACCTACTACGAGCAGTACTTC. The full variable domain, in which reference TRBV28 and TRBJ2-7 provide the parts outside the CDR3, is DVKVTQSSRYLVKRTGEKVFLECVQDMDHENMFWYRQDPGLGLRLIYFSYDVKMKEKGDIPEGYSVSREKKERFSLILESASTNQTSMYLCASHNRTYYEQYFGPGTRLTVT.

The J gene is TRBJ1-1, the V gene TRBV14; the D gene is possibly TRBD1 (6 bases). Germline CDR1 reads SGHDN; CDR2 reads FVKESK. With 1 base removed from V and 4 bases from J, the gap between germline ends came to 16 bases. The CDR3 extends over 16 amino acids. The DNA for the CDR3 is TGTGCCAGCAGCCAAGTAAGGGACACTTATAGCACTGAAGCTTTCTTT. Its translation is CASSQVRDTYSTEAFF.

This chain joins TRBV7-9 and TRBJ2-7, with D possibly matching TRBD2 (6 bases). Germline V gives CDR1 SEHNR, CDR2 FQNEAQ (reference sequence). Trimming stripped 3 bases from V and 2 bases from J, with 11 bases between. CDR3 size: 14 residues. CDR3 sequence reads: CASSFGSVPYEQYF. DNA for the CDR3: TGTGCCAGCAGCTTCGGGAGTGTCCCCTACGAGCAGTACTTC. The whole variable domain, remainder taken from reference TRBV7-9 and TRBJ2-7, is DTGVSQNPRHKITKRGQNVTFRCDPISEHNRLYWYRQTLGQGPEFLTYFQNEAQLEKSRLLSDRFSAERPKGSFSTLEIQRTEQGDSAMYLCASSFGSVPYEQYFGPGTRLTVT.

This clone showed up just once. The chain carries TRBV30 and TRBJ2-3; D not resolved. This CDR3 has 13 amino acids. CDR1 GTSNPN and CDR2 SVGIG come from the germline V gene (reference sequence). V lost 2 bases and J 4 bases, leaving 10 bases between the germline ends. CDR3 region: CAWSTEFADTQYF. CDR3 bases: TGTGCCTGGAGTACAGAGTTCGCAGATACGCAGTATTTT. Full variable domain (rest looked up from reference TRBV30 and TRBJ2-3): SQTIHQWPATLVQPVGSPLSLECTVEGTSNPNLYWYRQAAGRGLQLLFYSVGIGQISSEVPQNLSASRPQDRQFILSSKKLLLSDSGFYLCAWSTEFADTQYFGPGTRLTVL.

V is TRBV11-2 and J is TRBJ1-2; possibly TRBD1 for D (5 bases). The germline V gene has CDR1 SGHAT and CDR2 FQNNGV. The CDR3 is made up of 15 amino acids. V was shortened by 5 bases and J by 5 bases, with 18 bases between the two germline ends. The CDR3 spells CASSNGGVYLYGYTF. Here the CDR3 DNA reads TGTGCCAGCAGCAACGGGGGGGTGTATCTATATGGCTACACCTTC.

CDR3 region: CASSMGSRGEQYF. As DNA, the CDR3 is TGCGCCAGCAGCATGGGCTCCCGGGGCGAGCAGTACTTC. The V gene is TRBV5-1, the J gene TRBJ2-7; perhaps TRBD2 as D (5 bases). This CDR3 has 13 amino acids. V lost 4 bases and J 6 bases, leaving 14 bases between the germline ends. In germline, CDR1 is SGHRS, CDR2 YFSETQ.

The chain couples TRBV7-2 to TRBJ2-5; D ambiguous. This CDR3 is built from 13 residues. V lost 5 bases and J lost 1, with 8 bases in between. Looked up from germline, CDR1 is SGHTA and CDR2 is FQGNSA. The CDR3 nucleotides read TGTGCCAGCAGCCCTTACACCCAAGAGACCCAGTACTTC. Translating gives CASSPYTQETQYF.

The rearrangement uses TRBV19 and TRBJ1-1, with D possibly TRBD1 on 6 matching bases. The CDR3 spans 13 residues. CDR1 LNHDA and CDR2 SQIVND come from the germline V gene (reference sequence). The V and J ends lost 4 bases and 4 bases respectively, with 10 bases between them. The CDR3 nucleotides read TGTGCCAGTAGTACCTCAGGGGCCACTGAAGCTTTCTTT. Its protein is CASSTSGATEAFF.

The rearrangement joins TRBV9 to TRBJ2-1, with D unclear. V lost 2 bases to trimming and J lost 5 bases, with 14 bases between them. CDR3 length: 15 amino acids. Germline CDR1 is SGDLS and CDR2 is YYNGEE. CDR3 in amino acids: CASSVSGLRDNEQFF. As DNA, the CDR3 is TGTGCCAGCAGCGTCTCTGGTCTCCGAGACAATGAGCAGTTCTTC.

The rearrangement links TRBV7-2 to TRBJ1-5; D is uncertain. Trimming took 6 bases from V and 3 from J, leaving 9 bases between them. Germline V lookup: CDR1 SGHTA, CDR2 FQGNSA. The length of the CDR3 is 13 residues. The CDR3 bases are TGTGCCAGCAGTCTAGTATTCAATCAGCCCCAGCATTTT. Amino acids: CASSLVFNQPQHF.

The chain uses TRBV29-1 and TRBJ1-4; maybe TRBD1 (5 bases). V was trimmed by 7 bases and J by 3 bases, leaving 12 bases between them. The CDR3 is made up of 13 amino acids. The germline gives CDR1 SQVTM, CDR2 ANQGSEA. The CDR3 spells CSASRAPNEKLFF. CDR3 coding DNA: TGCAGCGCCTCCAGGGCCCCTAATGAAAAACTGTTTTTT.

The chain carries TRBV4-1 and TRBJ2-7; a weak D match, TRBD1 (6 bases). Between the trimmed V and J ends, which lost 4 bases and 3 bases, there was a span of 22 bases. The germline V gene encodes CDR1 MGHRA and CDR2 YSYEKL. This CDR3 region has 17 residues. CDR3 sequence reads: CASSLGAIQGNDYEQYF. CDR3 coding DNA: TGCGCCAGCAGCCTAGGGGCGATCCAGGGGAACGACTACGAGCAGTACTTC.

The chain combines TRBV3-1 (or the pseudogene TRBV3-2) with TRBJ1-1; D remains unclear. There are 12 residues in the CDR3. The V and J ends lost 2 bases and 5 bases respectively, with 6 bases between them. Germline V gene sequence: CDR1 LGHDT, CDR2 YNNKEL (reference sequence). This CDR3 is CASSQLRTEAFF. The CDR3 DNA follows: TGTGCCAGCAGCCAACTCAGAACTGAAGCTTTCTTT.

The V call is TRBV6-6, the J call TRBJ1-1; D gene unclear. The ends were cut back, 10 bases at V and 6 bases at J, with 9 bases in the middle. Germline V gene sequence: CDR1 MNHNY, CDR2 SVGAGI (reference sequence). The length of the CDR3 is 10 residues. The CDR3 nucleotides are TGTGCCACCCTAGTCTCTGAAGCTTTCTTT. Translated: CATLVSEAFF.

This clone was counted only a few times. V usage is TRBV5-6 and J usage is TRBJ1-6; possibly TRBD1 for D (6 bases). Germline V lookup: CDR1 SGHDT, CDR2 YYEEEE. Trimming removed 4 bases at V and 10 bases at J, with 18 bases between. This CDR3 has 15 residues. CDR3 nucleotides: TGTGCCAGCAGCGAAGTGGGCAGGGGAAAGTCACCCCTCCACTTT. Translating gives CASSEVGRGKSPLHF.

The chain employs TRBV27 and TRBJ2-5; 8 bases map to TRBD2. CDR1 is MNHEY and CDR2 is SMNVEV in the germline V gene (reference sequence). The V gene end was trimmed by 2 bases and the J gene end by 5 bases; junction bases not matched to a gene: 10. CDR3 length equals 16 residues. CDR3 sequence (DNA): TGTGCCAGCAGTTTACGGGCCTCGGGGGGGCAGGAGACCCAGTACTTC. It specifies CASSLRASGGQETQYF.

CDR3 amino acids: CASSPPGGADGTEAFF. DNA of the CDR3: TGTGCCAGCAGCCCACCGGGGGGGGCGGACGGCACTGAAGCTTTCTTT. This chain connects TRBV5-5 to TRBJ1-1, with D tentatively TRBD1 (6 bases). V was pared by 4 bases and J by 4 bases, with 20 bases between. The germline V gene has CDR1 SGHKS and CDR2 YYEKEE (reference sequence). There are 16 residues in the CDR3.

This clone occurred once. The chain links TRBV20-1 to TRBJ1-1; D remains unclear. CDR1 and CDR2 from the germline V gene are DFQATT and SNEGSKA (reference sequence). The CDR3 runs to 10 residues. The ends were cut back, 5 bases at V and 7 bases at J, with 8 bases in the middle. The chain's CDR3 is CSAGRSEAFF. Written as DNA, the CDR3 is TGCAGTGCTGGGAGGAGTGAAGCTTTCTTT.